What follows are 20 T cell receptor beta chains derived from one specimen sequenced in a study of immune characterization of retroperitoneal liposarcoma. MiXCR, run by TCRdb on the PCR reads, gives a single entry per CDR3 protein. The sample shows about 8,000 distinct CDR3 sequences, roughly two fifths of them seen only once. The material sequenced was tumor tissue. These receptors originate from a male donor with retroperitoneal liposarcoma.

The chain carries TRBV6-9 and TRBJ2-1; 8 nucleotides line up with TRBD2. The DNA end lines up better with TRBJ2-7; the J call may be wrong. Per germline, CDR1 MNHGY and CDR2 SVAAGI. This CDR3 has 13 residues. The CDR3 DNA reads TGTGCCAGCAGTTCACGGGAGGGGGATGAGCAGTACTTC. This codes for CASSSREGDEQYF.

This sequence joins TRBV6-1 and TRBJ1-2; unclear D gene. V dropped 1 base and J dropped 1 base, with 7 bases sitting between them. CDR1 and CDR2 from the germline V gene are MNHNS and SASEGT. The CDR3 is 14 residues long. The CDR3 loop is CASSEEEGNYGYTF. The CDR3 nucleotides read TGTGCCAGCAGTGAAGAAGAGGGTAACTATGGCTACACCTTC.

In its sample, this clonotype ranks as large. This chain uses TRBV7-3 with TRBJ2-1, with D perhaps TRBD1 (5 bases). The CDR3 is made up of 15 amino acids. Trimming removed 3 bases from V and 5 bases from J, with 14 bases in between. CDR1 SGHTA and CDR2 FQGTGA come from the germline V gene. DNA for the CDR3: TGTGCCAGCAGCTTGGGGCTCCCTGGAAACAATGAGCAGTTCTTC. Its protein is CASSLGLPGNNEQFF.

The chain employs TRBV7-2 and TRBJ1-2; possibly TRBD1 for D (6 bases). V gave up 5 bases and J gave up 8 bases, with 18 bases separating them. There are 14 residues in the CDR3. Germline CDR1 and CDR2: SGHTA and FQGNSA. DNA of the CDR3: TGTGCCAGCAGCGGGGCACAGGGTACGCAGGGCTACACCTTC. It codes for CASSGAQGTQGYTF.

The chain is built from TRBV6-1 and TRBJ2-4; 7 bases are a match to TRBD2. The junction had 12 bases not matched to a gene; V was cut back by 7 bases and J by 6 bases. Germline values: CDR1 MNHNS, CDR2 SASEGT. The CDR3 consists of 15 residues. Here the CDR3 DNA reads TGTGCCAGCACTAGGGAGGGGACGCCGGGAAACATTCAGTACTTC. This codes for CASTREGTPGNIQYF.

This chain links TRBV7-2 with TRBJ2-3; D is unresolved. This CDR3 comprises 13 residues. CDR1 and CDR2 from the germline V gene are SGHTA and FQGNSA. With 4 bases removed from V and 6 bases from J, the gap between germline ends came to 11 bases. DNA of the CDR3: TGTGCCAGCAGCTCCGCAGTTATGGATACGCAGTATTTT. Protein sequence: CASSSAVMDTQYF. The full variable domain, completed using reference TRBV7-2 and TRBJ2-3, is GAGVSQSPSNKVTEKGKDVELRCDPISGHTALYWYRQSLGQGLEFLIYFQGNSAPDKSGLPSDRFSAERTGGSVSTLTIQRTQQEDSAVYLCASSSAVMDTQYFGPGTRLTVL.

This sequence joins TRBV7-9 and TRBJ2-3; no reliable D call. There are 11 residues in the CDR3. V lost 3 bases to trimming and J lost 5 bases, with 3 bases between them. In germline, CDR1 is SEHNR, CDR2 FQNEAQ (reference sequence). CDR3 residues: CASSFLDTQYF. The CDR3 DNA is TGTGCCAGCAGCTTTTTAGATACGCAGTATTTT. The variable domain in full, completed from reference TRBV7-9 and TRBJ2-3, reads DTGVSQNPRHKITKRGQNVTFRCDPISEHNRLYWYRQTLGQGPEFLTYFQNEAQLEKSRLLSDRFSAERPKGSFSTLEIQRTEQGDSAMYLCASSFLDTQYFGPGTRLTVL.

There are a few counts of this clonotype. The chain recombines TRBV6-6 with TRBJ2-1, with 9 bases identical to TRBD2. Trimming removed 0 bases from V and 4 bases from J; junction bases left unmatched: 4. The CDR3 runs 16 residues. Germline CDR1 is MNHNY and CDR2 is SVGAGI (reference sequence). CDR3 amino acids: CASSYSPTSGYNEQFF. As DNA, the CDR3 is TGTGCCAGCAGTTACTCGCCGACTAGCGGTTACAATGAGCAGTTCTTC.

CDR3 DNA sequence: TGTGCCAGCAGCCTCCCAGGGGGCCTAGCTAACTATGGCTACACCTTC. Its translation: CASSLPGGLANYGYTF. The genes are TRBV7-2 and TRBJ1-2; 8 bases fit TRBD1. The V gene end was trimmed by 5 bases and the J gene end by 0 bases; junction bases not matched to a gene: 8. From germline, CDR1 is SGHTA and CDR2 FQGNSA. The CDR3 is 16 amino acids.

In its sample, this clonotype was seen many times. The chain recombines TRBV11-3 with TRBJ2-1, with 9 bases matching TRBD1. The CDR3 consists of 13 residues. Germline V lookup: CDR1 SGHNT, CDR2 YENEEA. Germline trimming cut 5 bases from V and 10 bases from J; bases unmatched to any gene: 6. The CDR3 DNA reads as TGTGCCAGCAGCCAGGGACAGGGAGGCGAGCAGTTCTTC. Its translation: CASSQGQGGEQFF.

This clonotype has a handful of counts. The chain couples TRBV6-5 to TRBJ2-1; D is unresolved. The ends were cut back, 0 bases at V and 7 bases at J, with 22 bases in the middle. CDR3 length: 18 amino acids. Germline CDR1 reads MNHEY; CDR2 reads SVGAGI. In DNA form, the CDR3 reads TGTGCCAGCAGTTACTCATTTTACGTGGGGTATATTTGGAATGAGCAGTTCTTC. Its protein is CASSYSFYVGYIWNEQFF.

This clonotype was seen a handful of times. The V and J genes are TRBV12-3 or TRBV12-4 and TRBJ2-7, with 7 bases aligning to TRBD2. The CDR3 is 16 residues long. The V gene end was trimmed by 3 bases and the J gene end by 7 bases; junction bases not matched to a gene: 15. Here the CDR3 reads CASSFILAASYNEQYF. CDR3 DNA: TGTGCCAGCAGTTTTATCCTAGCGGCTTCCTACAATGAGCAGTACTTC.

This clonotype was seen a handful of times. The CDR3 nucleotides read TGTGCCAGCAGCTTAACCGGGACAGGAGTTTCCTACGAGCAGTACTTC. As protein: CASSLTGTGVSYEQYF. The rearrangement uses TRBV7-2 and TRBJ2-1; 8 bases line up with TRBD1. The J call may not be correct, given that the DNA end is closer to TRBJ2-7. CDR3 size: 16 residues. In germline, CDR1 is SGHTA, CDR2 FQGNSA.

This sequence joins TRBV7-3 and TRBJ2-5, with 8 nucleotides matching TRBD2. The germline V gene encodes CDR1 SGHTA and CDR2 FQGTGA. The length of the CDR3 is 14 residues. V was pared by 5 bases and J by 5 bases, with 7 bases of the junction left unmatched. CDR3 DNA: TGTGCCAGCAGCCCCGGGACTAGTCTTGAGACCCAGTACTTC. Encoded protein: CASSPGTSLETQYF.

The rearrangement uses TRBV10-3 and TRBJ2-1; 9 positions match TRBD1. The J call may be incorrect, as the DNA end agrees better with TRBJ2-7. Germline V gene data show CDR1 as ENHRY and CDR2 as SYGVKD. The CDR3 sequence is 16 residues long. CDR3 protein: CAISEITGQGNYEQYF. The CDR3 nucleotides are TGTGCCATCAGTGAGATTACGGGACAGGGAAACTACGAGCAGTACTTC.

The rearrangement links TRBV6-1 to TRBJ2-4, with 7 bases that match TRBD1. TRBJ2-7 explains the end of the DNA better; the J call may be wrong. The CDR3 has 14 residues. The V gene's germline CDR1 is MNHNS and CDR2 SASEGT. The CDR3 loop is CASKEVTGDYEQYF. Written as DNA, the CDR3 is TGTGCCAGCAAAGAAGTCACAGGGGATTACGAGCAGTACTTC.

This clonotype was detected ten times or more. The CDR3 loop is CASSENVSRQPQHF. As DNA, the CDR3 is TGTGCCAGCAGTGAAAATGTGTCCCGTCAGCCCCAGCATTTT. V usage is TRBV6-1 and J usage is TRBJ1-5, with D unclear. The CDR3 is 14 residues long. Germline lookup yields CDR1 MNHNS and CDR2 SASEGT. The ends were cut back, 2 bases at V and 6 bases at J, with 11 bases in the middle.

Note on this clonotype: The junction departs from the called germline gene at one end, perhaps through a read error. The rearrangement uses TRBV6-1 and TRBJ2-1; D gene unclear. This CDR3 comprises 13 residues. Germline V gives CDR1 MNHNS, CDR2 SASEGT. The CDR3 nucleotides read TGTGCCAGCAGTGACGACTGGAAAGATGAGCAATTCTTC. Amino acid sequence: CASSDDWKDEQFF.

For this clonotype: The final CDR3 position lacks the conserved phenylalanine or tryptophan, pointing to a likely read error. This chain joins TRBV6-1 and TRBJ2-1; tentative D call: TRBD2 (6 bases). The V end lost 2 bases, the J end lost 6 bases, and 14 bases lay between the germline ends. Looked up from germline, CDR1 is MNHNS and CDR2 is SASEGT. The CDR3 runs 15 residues. The DNA of the CDR3 is TGTGCCAGCAGTGAATGGAGCGGGCGCAGCAATGAGCAGTTCTCC. This sequence encodes CASSEWSGRSNEQFS.

This clonotype was counted between two and nine times. The chain carries TRBV6-1 and TRBJ2-1; 10 nucleotides align to TRBD2. This CDR3 region has 18 residues. Germline V gene lookup returns CDR1 MNHNS and CDR2 SASEGT. Trimming removed 4 bases from V and 9 bases from J; junction bases left unmatched: 18. As DNA, the CDR3 is TGTGCCAGCAGTGTTTCCAGGGGTCTCCCGGGACTAGCGTTTGAGCAGTTCTTC. This sequence encodes CASSVSRGLPGLAFEQFF.